This is a list of T cell receptor beta chains from one sample in a study of T-cell reconstitution after alpha-beta-depleted transplantation in children. Via MiXCR, TCRdb re-called the PCR reads, giving one row per CDR3 protein. The data hold 500,000 to 600,000 distinct CDR3 sequences, with approximately 32% observed a single time. Source: PBMCs from the stem cell graft donor, taken from the stem cell graft. Every receptor here comes from a human donor who donated a stem cell graft to a child with aplastic anemia. Both conserved end residues are part of each CDR3.

V	J	CDR3
TRBV7-3	TRBJ2-1	CASSLLKSGRLEEQFF
TRBV30	TRBJ1-2	CAWSVGPGVYGYTF
TRBV6-2/TRBV6-3	TRBJ2-1	CASRVWENEQFF
TRBV12-3/TRBV12-4	TRBJ2-2	CASSVQGWDTGELFF
TRBV7-2	TRBJ1-1	CASSLKQGGTEAFF
TRBV20-1	TRBJ2-1	CSASASGRARNEQFF
TRBV5-1	TRBJ1-4	CASSLAFKGGANEKLFF
TRBV18	TRBJ1-5	CASSPGFEGGEPQHF
TRBV5-1	TRBJ1-1	CASSLGGQGAFWNTEAFF
TRBV29-1	TRBJ1-4	CSVEPANEKLFF
TRBV28	TRBJ2-1	CASSSNPQGWQFF
TRBV20-1	TRBJ2-6	CSATGQGISGANVLTF
TRBV20-1	TRBJ1-5	CSARSPGNQPQHF
TRBV24-1	TRBJ2-2	CATSDWGSRDTGELFF
TRBV6-1	TRBJ2-2	CASSEFNTGELFF
TRBV14	TRBJ1-2	CASSQAGAYSYGYTF
TRBV30	TRBJ1-5	CAWSEGQGLNQPQHF
TRBV12-3/TRBV12-4	TRBJ2-5	CASSWGGAGGWETQYF
TRBV9	TRBJ2-2	CASSPGTGWRELFF
TRBV5-1	TRBJ1-1	CASSLGEVVATEAFF
TRBV20-1	TRBJ2-3	CSAIGDRERTDTQYF
TRBV7-2	TRBJ1-1	CASSLYSDTGTAEAFF
TRBV27	TRBJ2-7	CASSLSGTGAWEQYF
TRBV30	TRBJ2-5	CAWSVLATLIETQYF
TRBV6-2/TRBV6-3	TRBJ2-1	CASSLPESTYNEQFF
TRBV28	TRBJ1-1	CASSSRGAGTENTEAFF
TRBV19	TRBJ2-2	CASSTGTISGYGELFF
TRBV5-1	TRBJ2-7	CASRPTSGPSYEQYF
TRBV20-1	TRBJ1-3	CSARDGGPGNTIYF
TRBV18	TRBJ2-1	CASSPDPYNEQFF
TRBV28	TRBJ2-7	CASCTNYEQYF
TRBV30	TRBJ2-7	CAWSPRYEQYF